A selection of T cell receptor beta chains follows, all from one sample in a study of cytotoxic CD8 clonotypes in ibrutinib-treated CLL. Using immunoSEQ multiplex PCR, the repertoire was profiled, and TCRdb retains in-frame clones only, with some absent. The sample comprises under 300,000 clones, around three quarters of which are singletons, and over 15% rests with the top ten. The sample here was PBMCs, taken after 24 months of ibrutinib treatment. Receptors originate from a human donor with chronic lymphocytic leukemia. The CDR3 runs from the conserved cysteine through the conserved F or W. A D gene is named only where the DNA matches it firmly. Where a row states a size, it is once, few, many or the class of an expanded clone; other rows omit it.

>TRBD1|TRBV27|TRBJ2-4|few
CASSTLTGGLQYF
TGTGCCAGCAGTACACTCACAGGGGGACTTCAGTACTTC
>TRBD1|TRBV7-2|TRBJ1-2|NA
CASSSRTGNGYTF
TGTGCCAGCAGCTCCAGGACAGGAAACGGCTACACCTTC
>NA|TRBV7-3|TRBJ2-1|NA
CASSLSSWTGSFNEQFF
TGTGCCAGCAGCTTAAGTAGTTGGACTGGTTCATTCAATGAGCAGTTCTTC
>TRBD1|TRBV27|TRBJ2-3|NA
CASSQDRGTDTQYF
TGTGCCAGCAGTCAGGACAGGGGAACAGATACGCAGTATTTT
>TRBD1|TRBV7-9|TRBJ1-2|NA
CASSVQGADGYTF
TGTGCCAGCAGCGTACAGGGGGCCGATGGCTACACCTTC
>NA|TRBV29-1|TRBJ1-2|NA
CSVENIGTYGYTF
TGCAGCGTTGAAAACATCGGAACCTATGGCTACACCTTC
>NA|TRBV10-1|TRBJ2-7|NA
CASSGGRYEQYF
TGCGCCAGCAGTGGGGGACGCTACGAGCAGTACTTC
>NA|TRBV6-5|TRBJ2-2|NA
CASSYSLSGHTGELFF
TGTGCCAGCAGTTACAGTTTGAGCGGGCACACCGGGGAGCTGTTTTTT
>NA|TRBV23-1|TRBJ2-7|NA
CASSQSNWAALYEQYF
TGCGCCAGCAGTCAATCAAACTGGGCAGCCCTCTACGAGCAGTACTTC
>NA|TRBV29-1|TRBJ2-1|NA
CSVEGLDTDNEQFF
TGCAGCGTTGAAGGATTGGACACAGACAATGAGCAGTTCTTC
>NA|TRBV2|TRBJ1-1|NA
CASSWKGGSTEAFF
TGTGCCAGCAGTTGGAAAGGCGGGTCCACTGAAGCTTTCTTT
>NA|TRBV30|TRBJ1-3|NA
CAWSTRHTIYF
TGTGCCTGGAGTACTCGGCACACCATATATTTT
>NA|TRBV19|TRBJ1-5|NA
CASSITYQPQHF
TGTGCCAGTAGTATTACCTATCAGCCCCAGCATTTT
>NA|TRBV11-2|TRBJ2-1|NA
CASSLAGPSPLF
TGTGCCAGCAGCTTAGCTGGACCAAGCCCCCTCTTC
>NA|TRBV29-1|TRBJ2-1|NA
CSGCRDSYNEQFF
TGCAGCGGATGCCGGGACTCCTACAATGAGCAGTTCTTC
>NA|TRBV2|TRBJ1-1|NA
CASRETGRNTEAFF
TGTGCCAGCAGAGAAACAGGCCGGAACACTGAAGCTTTCTTT
>TRBD2|TRBV30|TRBJ2-1|NA
CVWREDVSYNEQFF
TGTGTTTGGCGGGAGGACGTCTCCTACAATGAGCAGTTCTTC
>NA|TRBV13|TRBJ1-5|few
CASSVRSSNQPQHF
TGTGCCAGCAGCGTCAGGAGTAGCAATCAGCCCCAGCATTTT
>TRBD2|TRBV9|TRBJ2-1|NA
CASSVGGSGTEQFF
TGTGCCAGCAGCGTAGGTGGTAGCGGGACGGAGCAGTTCTTC
>TRBD2|TRBV7-8|TRBJ2-2|NA
CASSLDGRRNGELFF
TGTGCCAGCAGCTTAGACGGGAGGCGGAACGGGGAGCTGTTTTTT
>TRBD1|TRBV4-2|TRBJ1-6|NA
CASSQVPGGNSPLHF
TGTGCCAGCAGCCAAGTTCCAGGGGGGAATTCACCCCTCCACTTT
>NA|TRBV2|TRBJ2-1|few
CGFDEQFF
TGCGGCTTCGATGAGCAGTTCTTC
>TRBD2|TRBV28|TRBJ2-1|NA
CASRTGLARSDEQFF
TGTGCCAGCAGAACCGGACTAGCACGCTCAGATGAGCAGTTCTTC
>NA|TRBV30|TRBJ2-3|few
CAWSVMADTQYF
TGTGCCTGGAGTGTAATGGCAGATACGCAGTATTTT
>TRBD2|TRBV4-2|TRBJ2-5|NA
CASSQGLRETQYF
TGTGCCAGCAGCCAGGGACTAAGGGAGACCCAGTACTTC
>NA|TRBV29-1|TRBJ1-1|NA
CSANRGNTEAFF
TGCAGCGCAAATCGGGGGAACACTGAAGCTTTCTTT
>NA|TRBV27|TRBJ2-1|NA
CASSSRRYNEQFF
TGTGCCAGCAGTTCCCGGAGATACAATGAGCAGTTCTTC
>NA|TRBV7-9|TRBJ1-1|NA
CASSSEGSSLWEAFF
TGTGCCAGCAGTTCCGAGGGGTCCTCGCTTTGGGAAGCTTTCTTT
>TRBD2|TRBV13|TRBJ2-5|once
CASSFPSRTAGVQETQYF
TGTGCCAGCAGCTTCCCCTCTAGGACAGCGGGGGTCCAAGAGACCCAGTACTTC
>NA|TRBV18|TRBJ1-5|NA
CASSEGDPQWGQPQHF
TGTGCCAGCTCAGAGGGGGACCCTCAATGGGGTCAGCCCCAGCATTTT
>TRBD1|TRBV20-1|TRBJ2-2|NA
CSATQGKLFF
TGCAGTGCCACACAGGGGAAGCTGTTTTTT
>NA|TRBV12-5|TRBJ1-2|NA
CASGLGSNYGYTF
TGTGCTAGTGGTTTAGGATCTAACTATGGCTACACCTTC
>TRBD1|TRBV2|TRBJ1-2|NA
CAIAGDRGDDGYTF
TGTGCCATCGCAGGGGACAGGGGGGATGATGGCTACACCTTC
>NA|TRBV7-6|TRBJ2-1|few
CASSLRGGDEQFF
TGTGCCAGCAGCCTTCGGGGTGGCGATGAGCAGTTCTTC
>NA|TRBV18|TRBJ1-2|NA
CASSSRILPYGYTF
TGTGCCAGCTCCTCTAGGATCCTCCCCTATGGCTACACCTTC
>NA|TRBV30|TRBJ2-5|NA
CAWSGQRETQYF
TGTGCCTGGAGTGGACAGAGAGAGACCCAGTACTTC
>NA|TRBV7-9|TRBJ1-1|NA
CASSWTDGNTEAFF
TGTGCCAGCAGCTGGACCGACGGGAACACTGAAGCTTTCTTT
>NA|TRBV7-2|TRBJ2-7|NA
CASRRGSYEQYF
TGTGCCAGCAGACGAGGCTCCTACGAGCAGTACTTC
>TRBD2|TRBV2|TRBJ2-1|NA
CASSEDGRPLHEQFF
TGTGCCAGCAGTGAAGACGGGAGGCCTCTCCATGAGCAGTTCTTC
>NA|TRBV10-3|TRBJ2-7|NA
CAIREDQNSYEQYF
TGTGCCATCAGGGAGGACCAGAACTCCTACGAGCAGTACTTC
>TRBD1|TRBV9|TRBJ2-7|NA
CASSTGTGYYEQYF
TGTGCCAGCAGCACTGGGACAGGATACTACGAGCAGTACTTC
>NA|TRBV21-1|TRBJ2-7|NA
CASSKPAGQGYEQYF
TGTGCCAGCAGCAAACCTGCGGGACAGGGCTACGAGCAGTACTTC
>TRBD1|TRBV2|TRBJ1-2|few
CASRGDSFNYGYTF
TGTGCCAGCAGAGGGGACAGCTTTAACTATGGCTACACCTTC
>TRBD1|TRBV19|TRBJ2-4|NA
CASSPSTGGSYIQYF
TGTGCCAGTAGTCCGTCGACAGGGGGCAGTTATATTCAGTACTTC
>NA|TRBV28|TRBJ1-4|few
CASSQGNDEKLFF
TGTGCCAGCAGTCAGGGGAACGATGAAAAACTGTTTTTT
>NA|TRBV5-1|TRBJ2-2|NA
CASSSRVTGELFF
TGCGCCAGCAGCTCTCGAGTTACCGGGGAGCTGTTTTTT
>NA|TRBV4-1|TRBJ2-3|few
CASSQEGGTDTQYF
TGCGCCAGCAGCCAAGAGGGGGGAACAGATACGCAGTATTTT
>NA|TRBV7-7|TRBJ2-6|once
CASSVNSGANVLTF
TGTGCTAGCAGTGTTAACTCTGGGGCCAACGTCCTGACTTTC
>NA|TRBV7-9|TRBJ1-2|NA
CASRAGLYGYTF
TGTGCCAGCAGGGCTGGGCTTTATGGCTACACCTTC
>NA|TRBV7-2|TRBJ1-2|NA
CASSFGQGSGYTF
TGTGCCAGCAGCTTTGGGCAGGGGAGCGGCTACACCTTC
>NA|TRBV25-1|TRBJ1-1|few
CASSVSRTFMNTEAFF
TGTGCCAGCAGTGTATCACGGACCTTCATGAACACTGAAGCTTTCTTT
>NA|TRBV4-2|TRBJ2-1|NA
CASSPTTLNEQFF
TGTGCCAGCAGCCCAACAACTCTCAATGAGCAGTTCTTC
>TRBD1|TRBV2|TRBJ2-7|NA
CASSNRDRDPTYEQYF
TGTGCCAGCAGCAACCGGGACAGGGATCCGACCTACGAGCAGTACTTC
>NA|TRBV7-8|TRBJ2-7|NA
CASSLARAAEQYF
TGTGCCAGCAGCTTAGCGCGGGCGGCCGAGCAGTACTTC
>TRBD1|TRBV12-5|TRBJ2-7|NA
CASGSGQGAIHEQYF
TGTGCTAGTGGTTCGGGACAGGGGGCGATCCACGAGCAGTACTTC
>NA|TRBV7-2|TRBJ2-1|NA
CASSRRRSGEQFF
TGTGCCAGCAGCCGTCGGAGGAGCGGTGAGCAGTTCTTC